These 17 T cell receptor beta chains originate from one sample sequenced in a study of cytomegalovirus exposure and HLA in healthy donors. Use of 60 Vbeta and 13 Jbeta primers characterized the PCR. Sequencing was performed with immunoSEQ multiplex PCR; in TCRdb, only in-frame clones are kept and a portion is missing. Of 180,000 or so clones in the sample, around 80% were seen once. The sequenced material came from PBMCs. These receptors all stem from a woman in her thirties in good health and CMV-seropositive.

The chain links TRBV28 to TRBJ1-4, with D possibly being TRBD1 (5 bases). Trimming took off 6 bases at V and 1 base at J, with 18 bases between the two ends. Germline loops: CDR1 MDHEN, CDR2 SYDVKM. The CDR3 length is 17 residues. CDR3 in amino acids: CASSGHRGTGTNEKLFF. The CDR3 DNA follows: TGTGCCAGCAGCGGACATCGGGGGACTGGAACTAATGAAAAACTGTTTTTT.

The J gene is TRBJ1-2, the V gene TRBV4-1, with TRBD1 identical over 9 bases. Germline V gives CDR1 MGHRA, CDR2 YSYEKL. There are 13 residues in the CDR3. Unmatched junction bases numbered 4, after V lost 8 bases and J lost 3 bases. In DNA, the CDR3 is TGCGCCAGCGGGACAGGGTCTTACTATGGCTACACCTTC. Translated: CASGTGSYYGYTF.

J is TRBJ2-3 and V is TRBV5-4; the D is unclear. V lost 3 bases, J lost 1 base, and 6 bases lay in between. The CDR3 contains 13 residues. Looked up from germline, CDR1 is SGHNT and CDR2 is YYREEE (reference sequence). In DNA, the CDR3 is TGTGCCAGCAGCTCCAGTGGCACAGATACGCAGTATTTT. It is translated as CASSSSGTDTQYF.

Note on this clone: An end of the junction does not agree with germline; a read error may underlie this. In DNA form, the CDR3 reads TGTGCCACCAGCAGAGATCACACTAAAGCTTTCTTT. As protein: CATSRDHTKAFF. V usage is TRBV15 and J usage is TRBJ1-1; D unclear. Per germline, CDR1 LNHNV and CDR2 YYDKDF (reference sequence). This CDR3 region has 12 residues.

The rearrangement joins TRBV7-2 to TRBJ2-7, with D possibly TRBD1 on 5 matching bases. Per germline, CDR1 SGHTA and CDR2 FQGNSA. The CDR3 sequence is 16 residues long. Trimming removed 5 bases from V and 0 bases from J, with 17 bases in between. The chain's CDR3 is CASSADSRPYSYEQYF. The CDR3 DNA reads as TGTGCCAGCAGCGCCGACAGCCGACCTTACTCCTACGAGCAGTACTTC.

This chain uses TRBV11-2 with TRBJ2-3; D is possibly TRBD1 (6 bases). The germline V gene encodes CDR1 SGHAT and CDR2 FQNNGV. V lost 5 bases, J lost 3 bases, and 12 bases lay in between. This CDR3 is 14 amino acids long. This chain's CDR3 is CASSPQGMTDTQYF. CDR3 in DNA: TGTGCCAGCAGCCCCCAGGGGATGACAGATACGCAGTATTTT.

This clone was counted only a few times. CDR3 sequence: CASQGSNQPQHF. DNA of the CDR3: TGTGCCAGCCAGGGCAGTAATCAGCCCCAGCATTTT. The chain uses TRBV28 and TRBJ1-5; D is possibly TRBD1 (5 bases). V lost 8 bases and J lost 4, with 9 bases in between. The CDR3 is 12 residues long. Per germline, CDR1 MDHEN and CDR2 SYDVKM.

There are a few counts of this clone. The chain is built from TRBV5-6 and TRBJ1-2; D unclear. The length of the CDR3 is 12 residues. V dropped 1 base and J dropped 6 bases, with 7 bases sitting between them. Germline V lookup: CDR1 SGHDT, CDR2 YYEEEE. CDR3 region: CASSLYNDGYTF. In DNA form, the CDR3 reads TGTGCCAGCAGCTTGTACAATGATGGCTACACCTTC.

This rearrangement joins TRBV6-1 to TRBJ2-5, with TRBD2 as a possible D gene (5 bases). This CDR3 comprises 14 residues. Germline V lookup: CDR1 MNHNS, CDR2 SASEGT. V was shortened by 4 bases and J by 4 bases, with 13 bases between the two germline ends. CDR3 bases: TGTGCCAGCAGTGCTGGGCTAGCTGGAGAGACCCAGTACTTC. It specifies CASSAGLAGETQYF.

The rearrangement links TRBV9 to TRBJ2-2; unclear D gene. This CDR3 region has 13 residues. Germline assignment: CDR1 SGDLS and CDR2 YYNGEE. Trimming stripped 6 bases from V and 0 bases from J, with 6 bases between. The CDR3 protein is CASNFANTGELFF. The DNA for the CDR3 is TGTGCCAGCAATTTCGCGAACACCGGGGAGCTGTTTTTT.

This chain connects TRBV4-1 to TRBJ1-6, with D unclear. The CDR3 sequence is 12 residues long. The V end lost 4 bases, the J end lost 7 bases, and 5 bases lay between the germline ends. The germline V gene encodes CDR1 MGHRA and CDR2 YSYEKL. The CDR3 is CASSPQNSPLHF. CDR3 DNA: TGCGCCAGCAGCCCCCAGAATTCACCCCTCCACTTT.

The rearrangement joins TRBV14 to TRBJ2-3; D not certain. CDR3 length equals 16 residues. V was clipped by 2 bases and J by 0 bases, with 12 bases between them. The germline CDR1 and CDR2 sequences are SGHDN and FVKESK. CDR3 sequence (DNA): TGTGCCAGCAGCCAAATTCCGGCTAGGAGCACAGATACGCAGTATTTT. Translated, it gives CASSQIPARSTDTQYF. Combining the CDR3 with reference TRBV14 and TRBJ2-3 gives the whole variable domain EAGVTQFPSHSVIEKGQTVTLRCDPISGHDNLYWYRRVMGKEIKFLLHFVKESKQDESGMPNNRFLAERTGGTYSTLKVQPAELEDSGVYFCASSQIPARSTDTQYFGPGTRLTVL.

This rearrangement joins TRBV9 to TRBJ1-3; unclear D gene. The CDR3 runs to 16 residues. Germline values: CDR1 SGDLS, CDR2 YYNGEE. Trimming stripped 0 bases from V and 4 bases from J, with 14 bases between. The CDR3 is CASSVDQPGTGNTIYF. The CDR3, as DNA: TGTGCCAGCAGCGTAGACCAACCTGGCACCGGAAACACCATATATTTT. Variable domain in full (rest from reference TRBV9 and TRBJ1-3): DSGVTQTPKHLITATGQRVTLRCSPRSGDLSVYWYQQSLDQGLQFLIQYYNGEERAKGNILERFSAQQFPDLHSELNLSSLELGDSALYFCASSVDQPGTGNTIYFGEGSWLTVV.

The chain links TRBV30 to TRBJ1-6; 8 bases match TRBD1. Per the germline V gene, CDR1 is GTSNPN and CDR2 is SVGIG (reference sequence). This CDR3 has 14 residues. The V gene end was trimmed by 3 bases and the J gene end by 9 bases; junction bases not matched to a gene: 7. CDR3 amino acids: CAWRPGQGSSPLHF. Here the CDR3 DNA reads TGTGCCTGGAGGCCTGGACAGGGTAGTTCACCCCTCCACTTT.

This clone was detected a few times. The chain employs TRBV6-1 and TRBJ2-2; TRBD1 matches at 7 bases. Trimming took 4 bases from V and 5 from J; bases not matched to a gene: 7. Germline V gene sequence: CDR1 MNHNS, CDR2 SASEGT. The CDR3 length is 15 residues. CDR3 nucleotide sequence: TGTGCCAGCAGTGTTGGGACAGATAGTACCGGGGAGCTGTTTTTT. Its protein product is CASSVGTDSTGELFF.

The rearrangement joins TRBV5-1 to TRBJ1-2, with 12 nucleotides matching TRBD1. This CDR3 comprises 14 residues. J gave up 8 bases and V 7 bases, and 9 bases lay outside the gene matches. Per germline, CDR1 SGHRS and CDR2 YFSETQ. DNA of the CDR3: TGCGCCAGCGGGCGTGGGACAGGGGGCGGCGGCTACACCTTC. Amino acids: CASGRGTGGGGYTF.

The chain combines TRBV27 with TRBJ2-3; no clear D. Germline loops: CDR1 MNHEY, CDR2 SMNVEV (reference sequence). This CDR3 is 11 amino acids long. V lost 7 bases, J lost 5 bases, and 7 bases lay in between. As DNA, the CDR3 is TGTGCCAGCACCCTAGGAGATACGCAGTATTTT. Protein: CASTLGDTQYF.